This TCR beta chain is from a study of T cell responses to AZD1222 COVID-19 vaccine. General observations from the study: Vaccine-associated CD4 TCRs spanned spike, dominant at 160-218 and 743-854. As reported, nearly half of all spike-specific TCRs target variant regions that are unmutated.

Comments on this clone: Antigen specificity is unknown.

The data were produced by immunoSEQ multiplex PCR, yet TCRdb's version contains in-frame clones alone and is incomplete. The repertoire consists of about 130,000 clones, with roughly nine tenths occurring once and the leading ten covering roughly 7.2%. Germline values: CDR1 SNHLY, CDR2 FYNNEI. Trimming shortened V by 3 bases and J by 1 base, and 11 bases separated the two germline ends. CDR3 length equals 15 residues. The rearrangement joins TRBV2 to TRBJ2-3; unclear D gene. The receptor comes from an adult in good health. Sequences were derived from peripheral blood, sampled on day 0 of AZD1222 vaccination. The CDR3 bases are TGTGCCAGCAGTGAGCCGGCGGCGGGCACAGATACGCAGTATTTT. It codes for CASSEPAAGTDTQYF.